Listed below are T cell receptor beta chains from one sample, sequenced in a study of vaccination effects on CD4 cells after COVID-19. These receptors lack a known antigen. The table came from immunoSEQ multiplex PCR; TCRdb's copy has only in-frame clones and leaves some out. The sample comprises roughly 30,000 clones, about three quarters of which are singletons, and 6.6% rests with the top ten. Material: CD4+ T cells from PBMCs cultured without peptide, obtained after COVID-19 vaccination. The source is a human donor who had a prior SARS-CoV-2 infection. Both conserved end residues are trimmed from each CDR3.

v_call	j_call	cdr3_aa
TRBV5-1	TRBJ2-2	ASSLPPGAVDTGELF
TRBV5-6	TRBJ2-2	ASSFTLTADTGELF
TRBV10-2	TRBJ2-7	ASSDRIAGGPGYEQY
TRBV25-1	TRBJ2-2	ASSAITGSTGELF
TRBV6-2/TRBV6-3	TRBJ1-2	ASSYNVGLGVYGYT
TRBV14	TRBJ2-7	ASSQLAGGPIYEQY
TRBV4-2	TRBJ2-3	ASSQFASKPDTQY
TRBV5-1	TRBJ2-5	ASSSGTGGMETQY
TRBV7-2	TRBJ1-1	ASSLRAGSTEAF
TRBV6-1	TRBJ2-7	ASSEAPGLEQY
TRBV7-7	TRBJ2-5	ASSFKTGRQETQY
TRBV6-6	TRBJ1-5	ASSLGTGNQPQH
TRBV7-9	TRBJ2-7	ASSWGPSGYSREQY
TRBV19	TRBJ1-4	ASSIRQSIEKLF
TRBV5-4	TRBJ2-7	ASSGQGSYEQY
TRBV7-2	TRBJ2-1	ASSQGLAGGLLWDEQF
TRBV5-1	TRBJ2-3	ASSFRASTDTQY
TRBV7-6	TRBJ2-1	ASSPRSTTSGRAGLFPGEQF
TRBV19	TRBJ2-1	ASTIQGLAGGGEQF
TRBV2	TRBJ2-7	ASSDFGQATYEQY
TRBV16	TRBJ2-2	ASSPRSSGSPGELF
TRBV3-1/TRBV3-2	TRBJ1-1	ASSQAGPGTEAF